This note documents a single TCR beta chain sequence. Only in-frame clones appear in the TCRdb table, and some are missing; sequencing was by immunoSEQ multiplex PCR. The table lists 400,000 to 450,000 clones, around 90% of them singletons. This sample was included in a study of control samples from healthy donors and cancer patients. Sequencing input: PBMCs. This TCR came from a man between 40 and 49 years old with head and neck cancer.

The CDR3 sequence: CASSLRDRKLFF. CDR3 nucleotides: TGTGCCAGCAGCTTAAGGGACCGAAAACTGTTTTTT. The rearrangement joins TRBV7-2 to TRBJ1-4; tentatively, D is TRBD1 (5 bases). The CDR3 loop spans 12 amino acids. Germline CDR1 SGHTA, CDR2 FQGNSA. Trimming stripped 2 bases from V and 10 bases from J, with 8 bases between.